A selection of T cell receptor beta chains follows, all from one sample in a study of shared clonotypes between healthy human individuals. The assay was immunoSEQ multiplex PCR, and TCRdb's table has in-frame clones only and misses some. The sample lists about 1,900,000 clones, around 96% occurring once. Sequenced material: naive CD8+ T cells sorted from blood. The receptor source for this set is a man younger than 35 in good health. The CDR3 runs from the conserved cysteine through the conserved F or W. Fields, in order: J gene, D gene, clone size, CDR3 length, V gene, CDR3 DNA, CDR3 protein. D genes are given only for firm matches. Only part of the rows carry a size: once, few, many, or a class if the clone is expanded.

>TRBJ2-2|TRBD2|NA|17|TRBV4-1
TGCGCCAGCAGCCAAGGGACTAGCGGGGCTTACACCGGGGAGCTGTTTTTT
CASSQGTSGAYTGELFF
>TRBJ2-7|NA|NA|14|TRBV4-2
TGTGCCAGCAGCCAAGAGGCAAGAGCCTACGAGCAGTACTTC
CASSQEARAYEQYF
>TRBJ1-1|NA|NA|12|TRBV18
TGTGCCAGCGGTAGGATGAACACTGAAGCTTTCTTT
CASGRMNTEAFF
>TRBJ1-2|TRBD1|NA|13|TRBV29-1
TGCAGCATAAACACCGGGACAGATTATGGCTACACCTTC
CSINTGTDYGYTF
>TRBJ1-3|NA|NA|16|TRBV6-5
TGTGCCAGCAGTTCCCTCGTATTAAGCTCTGGAAACACCATATATTTT
CASSSLVLSSGNTIYF
>TRBJ2-7|TRBD2|NA|15|TRBV27
TGTGCCAGCAGTTTTTCTAGCGGGGGGCTCTACGAGCAGTACTTC
CASSFSSGGLYEQYF
>TRBJ2-7|NA|NA|10|TRBV6-5
TGTGCCAGCAGTTTCTACGAGCAGTACTTC
CASSFYEQYF
>TRBJ2-1|NA|NA|13|TRBV19
TGTGCCAGTAGTATCGCTAGTGGCAATGAGCAGTTCTTC
CASSIASGNEQFF
>TRBJ2-3|TRBD2|NA|17|TRBV4-1
TGCGCCAGCAGCCAAGATGGCCTAGCGGGGTACACAGATACGCAGTATTTT
CASSQDGLAGYTDTQYF
>TRBJ2-7|TRBD1|NA|17|TRBV10-3
TGTGCCATCAGTGAGTTCGCCGACAGGGGCGACTCCTACGAGCAGTACTTC
CAISEFADRGDSYEQYF
>TRBJ1-3|NA|NA|14|TRBV6-1
TGTGCCAGCACCCTTGACAGAACTGGAAACACCATATATTTT
CASTLDRTGNTIYF
>TRBJ2-3|TRBD2|NA|17|TRBV11-2
TGTGCCAGCAGCCCAATCCTTGGAGCGGGGGTGACAGATACGCAGTATTTT
CASSPILGAGVTDTQYF
>TRBJ2-5|NA|NA|15|TRBV2
TGTGCCAGCAGTCCCTTAGGGGGGGTGGAAGAGACCCAGTACTTC
CASSPLGGVEETQYF
>TRBJ2-1|TRBD2|NA|15|TRBV11-2
TGTGCCAGCAGTTCGGAGCGGGGGAATAGAGATGAGCAGTTCTTC
CASSSERGNRDEQFF
>TRBJ2-7|NA|once|14|TRBV6-1
TGTGCCAGCAGTGTGACGGTTACTTCCTACGAGCAGTACTTC
CASSVTVTSYEQYF
>TRBJ1-6|NA|NA|15|TRBV11-2
TGTGCCAGCAGCTTAGCAGGGCCTATGGCCTCACCCCTCCACTTT
CASSLAGPMASPLHF
>TRBJ2-1|TRBD2|NA|14|TRBV9
TGTGCCAGCAGCCCCTACTCGGGGGGCAATGAGCAGTTCTTC
CASSPYSGGNEQFF
>TRBJ2-2|TRBD2|NA|17|TRBV13
TGTGCCAGCAGCCTCTCTGGTAGCGGGAGGGTCTCCGGGGAGCTGTTTTTT
CASSLSGSGRVSGELFF
>TRBJ2-5|TRBD2|NA|12|TRBV7-9
TGTGCCAGCAACGGGGGGCAAGAGACCCAGTACTTC
CASNGGQETQYF
>TRBJ2-5|TRBD1|NA|13|TRBV29-1
TGCAGCGTCATGTACAGGGGGCACGAGACCCAGTACTTC
CSVMYRGHETQYF
>TRBJ1-5|NA|NA|14|TRBV9
TGTGCCAGCAGCCCCACAGAGAGCAATCAGCCCCAGCATTTT
CASSPTESNQPQHF
>TRBJ2-3|NA|NA|12|TRBV27
TGTGCCAGCGCTCCGGGCACAGATACGCAGTATTTT
CASAPGTDTQYF
>TRBJ2-7|TRBD1|NA|15|TRBV4-1
TGCGCCAGCAGCCAAACGGGACAGGGATCCTACGAGCAGTACTTC
CASSQTGQGSYEQYF
>TRBJ1-1|NA|NA|15|TRBV27
TGTGCCAGCAGTCCCAACTCGGCCTTGAACACTGAAGCTTTCTTT
CASSPNSALNTEAFF
>TRBJ1-5|NA|NA|14|TRBV28
TGTGCCAGCAGTTTGGGTACAGGCAATCAGCCCCAGCATTTT
CASSLGTGNQPQHF
>TRBJ2-3|TRBD2|NA|17|TRBV9
TGTGCCAGCAGCAATTTCCTAGCGGGAGGGGACACAGATACGCAGTATTTT
CASSNFLAGGDTDTQYF
>TRBJ1-2|TRBD1|NA|15|TRBV9
TGTGCCAGCAGCCCAAGACAGGGGGCGAGCTATGGCTACACCTTC
CASSPRQGASYGYTF
>TRBJ2-7|NA|NA|11|TRBV10-2
TGCGCCAGCCCCTTAGGGTACGAGCAGTACTTC
CASPLGYEQYF
>TRBJ2-7|NA|NA|13|TRBV7-9
TGTGCCAGCAGCTTTCAGGGCGCCTACGAGCAGTACTTC
CASSFQGAYEQYF
>TRBJ2-1|NA|NA|14|TRBV27
TGTGCCAGCAGTTTAACTCCGGGGCTTAATGAGCAGTTCTTC
CASSLTPGLNEQFF
>TRBJ2-2|NA|once|12|TRBV7-9
TGTGCCAGCAGCTTATTCGGAGGGGAGCTGTTTTTT
CASSLFGGELFF
>TRBJ2-5|NA|NA|14|TRBV5-4
TGTGCCAGCAGTCACACAGGGCAGGAGGAGACCCAGTACTTC
CASSHTGQEETQYF
>TRBJ2-5|NA|NA|13|TRBV28
TGTGCCAGCAGTTTAGGGGTTACAGAGACCCAGTACTTC
CASSLGVTETQYF
>TRBJ2-3|TRBD1|once|15|TRBV4-1
TGCGCCAGCAGCCATCACAGGGGGAGCACAGATACGCAGTATTTT
CASSHHRGSTDTQYF
>TRBJ1-1|NA|NA|15|TRBV7-6
TGTGCCAGCAGCCTAGAACAGGGCGGGAACACTGAAGCTTTCTTT
CASSLEQGGNTEAFF
>TRBJ1-2|TRBD1|once|18|TRBV7-6
TGTGCCAGCAGCTTGTTGTTAGCCCCGGGACAGGGGGCAGATGGCTACACCTTC
CASSLLLAPGQGADGYTF
>TRBJ2-7|NA|NA|14|TRBV9
TGTGCCAGCAGCGTGGGGGCTTTGTTCAACGAGCAGTACTTC
CASSVGALFNEQYF
>TRBJ2-7|NA|NA|16|TRBV21-1
TGTGCCAGCAGCAAAGGCCGGGCGCCCGGCTCCTACGAGCAGTACTTC
CASSKGRAPGSYEQYF
>TRBJ2-1|NA|NA|13|TRBV7-7
TGTGCTAGCAGCTTAGAGGGGAACAATGAGCAGTTCTTC
CASSLEGNNEQFF
>TRBJ2-2|NA|NA|13|TRBV2
TGTGCCAGCACTCCGGCGAACACCGGGGAGCTGTTTTTT
CASTPANTGELFF
>TRBJ2-2|NA|NA|12|TRBV10-3
TGTGCCATCAGTGATGGGACCGGGGAGCTGTTTTTT
CAISDGTGELFF
>TRBJ2-7|NA|NA|14|TRBV28
TGTGCCAGCAGTCCCTACCAGCGGGCCTACGAGCAGTACTTC
CASSPYQRAYEQYF
>TRBJ2-1|NA|NA|15|TRBV6-1
TGTGCCAGCAGTGAAAGGGGGATGACCTACAATGAGCAGTTCTTC
CASSERGMTYNEQFF
>TRBJ2-3|NA|NA|11|TRBV7-6
TGTGCCAGCAGCAACACAGATACGCAGTATTTT
CASSNTDTQYF
>TRBJ2-1|TRBD2|NA|18|TRBV5-6
TGTGCCAGCAGCTTGGAGGGACTAGCGGGGTCTGATACGGATGAGCAGTTCTTC
CASSLEGLAGSDTDEQFF
>TRBJ2-3|NA|NA|14|TRBV25-1
TGTGCCAGCAGTGACTCGGGACTTACAGATACGCAGTATTTT
CASSDSGLTDTQYF
>TRBJ2-3|TRBD2|NA|19|TRBV18
TGTGCCAGCTCACCTCGGGCTCTAGCGGGAATAGGCGGCACAGATACGCAGTATTTT
CASSPRALAGIGGTDTQYF
>TRBJ2-4|NA|NA|11|TRBV15
TGTGCCACCGGGGAAGGAAACATTCAGTACTTC
CATGEGNIQYF
>TRBJ1-2|NA|NA|16|TRBV18
TGTGCCAGCGCGGACAGTCCGAGCCCTGCTAACTATGGCTACACCTTC
CASADSPSPANYGYTF
>TRBJ2-5|TRBD2|NA|16|TRBV5-1
TGCGCCAGCAGCACGGGGACTAGCGGGAGGGGAGAGACCCAGTACTTC
CASSTGTSGRGETQYF
>TRBJ2-7|NA|NA|15|TRBV11-2
TGTGCCAGCAGCTTAACGCCCGAGGGGGCCTACGAGCAGTACTTC
CASSLTPEGAYEQYF
>TRBJ2-7|TRBD2|NA|15|TRBV30
TGTGCCTGGAGTGAGGTCCCGGGAGGGCCCTACGAGCAGTACTTC
CAWSEVPGGPYEQYF
>TRBJ1-1|TRBD1|NA|14|TRBV13
TGTGCCAGCAGCGAAGGGACAGGGAGAACTGAAGCTTTCTTT
CASSEGTGRTEAFF
>TRBJ2-2|TRBD2|NA|20|TRBV10-2
TGCGCCAGCAGTAGAACTAGCGGCAGGAGCGGTATTGGGAACACCGGGGAGCTGTTTTTT
CASSRTSGRSGIGNTGELFF